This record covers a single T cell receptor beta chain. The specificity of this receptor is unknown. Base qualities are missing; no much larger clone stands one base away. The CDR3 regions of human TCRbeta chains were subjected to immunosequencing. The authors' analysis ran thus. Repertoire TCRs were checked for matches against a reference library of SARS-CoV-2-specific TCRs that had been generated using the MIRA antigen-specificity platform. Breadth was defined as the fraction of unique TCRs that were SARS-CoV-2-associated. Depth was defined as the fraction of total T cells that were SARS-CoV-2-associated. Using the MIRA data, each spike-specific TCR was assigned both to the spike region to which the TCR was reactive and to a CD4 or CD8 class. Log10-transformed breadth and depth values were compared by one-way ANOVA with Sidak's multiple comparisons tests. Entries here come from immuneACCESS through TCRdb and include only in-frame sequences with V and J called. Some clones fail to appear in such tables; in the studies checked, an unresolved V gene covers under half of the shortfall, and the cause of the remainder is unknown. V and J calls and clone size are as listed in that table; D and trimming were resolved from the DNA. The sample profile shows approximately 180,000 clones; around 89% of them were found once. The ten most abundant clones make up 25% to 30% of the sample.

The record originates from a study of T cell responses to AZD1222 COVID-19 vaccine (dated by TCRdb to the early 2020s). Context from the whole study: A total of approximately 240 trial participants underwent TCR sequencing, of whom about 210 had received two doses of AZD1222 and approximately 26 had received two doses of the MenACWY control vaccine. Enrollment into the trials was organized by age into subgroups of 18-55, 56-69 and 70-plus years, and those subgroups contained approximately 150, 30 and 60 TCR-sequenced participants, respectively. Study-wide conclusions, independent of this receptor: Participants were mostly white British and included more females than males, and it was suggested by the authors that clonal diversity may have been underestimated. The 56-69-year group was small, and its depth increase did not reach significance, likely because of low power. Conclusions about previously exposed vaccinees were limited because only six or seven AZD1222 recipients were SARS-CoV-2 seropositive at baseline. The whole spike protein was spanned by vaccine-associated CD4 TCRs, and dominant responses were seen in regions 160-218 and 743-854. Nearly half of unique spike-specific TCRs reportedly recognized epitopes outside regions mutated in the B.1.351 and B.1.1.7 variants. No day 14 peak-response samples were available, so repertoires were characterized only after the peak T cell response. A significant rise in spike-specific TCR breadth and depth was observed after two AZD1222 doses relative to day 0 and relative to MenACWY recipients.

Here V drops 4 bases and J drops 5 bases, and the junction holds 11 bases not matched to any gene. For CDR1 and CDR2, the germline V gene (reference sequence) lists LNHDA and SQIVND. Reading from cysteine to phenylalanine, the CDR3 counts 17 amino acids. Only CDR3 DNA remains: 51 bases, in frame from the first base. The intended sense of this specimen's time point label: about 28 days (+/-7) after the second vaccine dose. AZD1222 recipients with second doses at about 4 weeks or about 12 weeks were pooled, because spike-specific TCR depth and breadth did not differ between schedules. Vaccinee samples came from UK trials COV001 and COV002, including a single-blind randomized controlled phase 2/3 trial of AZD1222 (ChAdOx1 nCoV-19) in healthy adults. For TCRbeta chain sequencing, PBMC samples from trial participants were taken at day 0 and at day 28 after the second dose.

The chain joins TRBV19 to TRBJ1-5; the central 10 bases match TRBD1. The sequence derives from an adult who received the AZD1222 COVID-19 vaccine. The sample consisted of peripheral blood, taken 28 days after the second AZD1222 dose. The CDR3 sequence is CASSSQTGGERDQPQHF. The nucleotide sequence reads TGTGCCAGTAGTAGCCAGACAGGGGGCGAAAGGGATCAGCCCCAGCATTTT.